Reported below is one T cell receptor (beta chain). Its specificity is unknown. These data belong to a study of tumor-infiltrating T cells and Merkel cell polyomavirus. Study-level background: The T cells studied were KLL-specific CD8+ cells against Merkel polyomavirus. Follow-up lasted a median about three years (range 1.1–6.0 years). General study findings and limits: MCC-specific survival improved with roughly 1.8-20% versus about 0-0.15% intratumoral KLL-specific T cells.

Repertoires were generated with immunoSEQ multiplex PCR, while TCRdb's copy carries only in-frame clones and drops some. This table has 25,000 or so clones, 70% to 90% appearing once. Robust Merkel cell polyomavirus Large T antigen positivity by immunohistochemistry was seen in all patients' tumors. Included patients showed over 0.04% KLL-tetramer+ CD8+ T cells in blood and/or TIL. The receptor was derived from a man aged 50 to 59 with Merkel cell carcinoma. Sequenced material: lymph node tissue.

In DNA, the CDR3 is TGTGCCAGCAGCGTAGGGGCTAGCGTCACAGATACGCAGTATTTT. Translation: CASSVGASVTDTQYF. This chain links TRBV9 with TRBJ2-3; weak D call: TRBD2 (6 bases). CDR1 and CDR2 from the germline V gene are SGDLS and YYNGEE. There are 15 residues in the CDR3. The V and J ends lost 0 bases and 2 bases respectively, with 10 bases between them.